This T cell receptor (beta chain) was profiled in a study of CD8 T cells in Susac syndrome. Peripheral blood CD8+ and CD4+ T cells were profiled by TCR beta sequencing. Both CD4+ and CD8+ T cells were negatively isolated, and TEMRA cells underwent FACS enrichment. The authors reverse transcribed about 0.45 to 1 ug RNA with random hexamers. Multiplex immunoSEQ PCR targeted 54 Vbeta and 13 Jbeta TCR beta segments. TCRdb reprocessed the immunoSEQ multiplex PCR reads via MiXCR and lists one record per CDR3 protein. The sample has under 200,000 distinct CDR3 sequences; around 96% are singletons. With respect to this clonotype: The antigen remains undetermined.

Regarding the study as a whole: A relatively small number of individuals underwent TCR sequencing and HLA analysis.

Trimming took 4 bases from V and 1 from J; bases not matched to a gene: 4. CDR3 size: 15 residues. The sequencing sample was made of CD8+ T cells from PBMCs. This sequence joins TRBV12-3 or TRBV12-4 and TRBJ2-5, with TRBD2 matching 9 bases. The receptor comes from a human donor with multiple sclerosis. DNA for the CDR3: TGTGCCAGCAGTTGGGCGGGGGGGGCCCAAGAGACCCAGTACTTC. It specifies CASSWAGGAQETQYF.